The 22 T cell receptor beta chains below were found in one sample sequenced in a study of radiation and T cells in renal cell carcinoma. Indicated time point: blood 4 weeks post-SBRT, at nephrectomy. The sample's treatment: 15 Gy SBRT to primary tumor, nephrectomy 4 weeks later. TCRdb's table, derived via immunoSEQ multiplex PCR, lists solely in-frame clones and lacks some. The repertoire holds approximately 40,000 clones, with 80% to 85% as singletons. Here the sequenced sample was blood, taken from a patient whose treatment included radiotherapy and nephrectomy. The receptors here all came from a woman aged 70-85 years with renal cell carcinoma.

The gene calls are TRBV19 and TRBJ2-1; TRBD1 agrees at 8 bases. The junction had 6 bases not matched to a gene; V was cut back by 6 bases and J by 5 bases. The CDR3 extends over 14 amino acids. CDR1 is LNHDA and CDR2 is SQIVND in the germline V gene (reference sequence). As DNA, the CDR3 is TGTGCCAGTAGAGACAGGGGATTGAACAATGAGCAGTTCTTC. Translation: CASRDRGLNNEQFF.

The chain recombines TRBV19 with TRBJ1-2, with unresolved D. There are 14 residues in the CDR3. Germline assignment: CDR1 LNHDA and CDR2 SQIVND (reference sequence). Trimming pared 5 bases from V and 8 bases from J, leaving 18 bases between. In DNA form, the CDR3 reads TGTGCCAGTAGTGTCGGTAGCCCGTCGAGCGGCTACACCTTC. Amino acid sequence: CASSVGSPSSGYTF.

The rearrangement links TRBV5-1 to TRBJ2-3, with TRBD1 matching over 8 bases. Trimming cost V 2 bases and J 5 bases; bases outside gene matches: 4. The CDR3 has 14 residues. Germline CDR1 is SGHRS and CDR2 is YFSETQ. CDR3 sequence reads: CASSFGRGQDTQYF. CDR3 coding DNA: TGCGCCAGCAGCTTCGGCAGGGGGCAAGATACGCAGTATTTT.

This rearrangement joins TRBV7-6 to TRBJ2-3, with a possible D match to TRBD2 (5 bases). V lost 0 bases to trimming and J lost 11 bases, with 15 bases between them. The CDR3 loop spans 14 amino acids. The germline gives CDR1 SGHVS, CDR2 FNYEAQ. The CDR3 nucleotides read TGTGCCAGCAGCTTAGCCATCTCCGGGAAGATGCAGTATTTT. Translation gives CASSLAISGKMQYF.

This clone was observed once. CDR3 in amino acids: CASSNSGQEETQYF. The CDR3 DNA reads as TGTGCCAGCAGCAACTCGGGACAGGAAGAGACCCAGTACTTC. V and J are TRBV7-7 and TRBJ2-5; 8 nucleotides align to TRBD1. In germline, CDR1 is SSHAT, CDR2 FNYEAQ (reference sequence). V lost 5 bases, J lost 3 bases, and 5 bases stayed unmatched. The CDR3 runs 14 residues.

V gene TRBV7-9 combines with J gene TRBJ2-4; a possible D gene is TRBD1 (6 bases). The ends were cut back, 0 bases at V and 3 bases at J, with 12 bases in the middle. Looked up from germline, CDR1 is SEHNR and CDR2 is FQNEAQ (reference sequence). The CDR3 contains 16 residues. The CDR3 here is CASSLAYRTDKNIQYF. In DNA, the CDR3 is TGTGCCAGCAGCTTAGCTTACCGGACAGACAAAAACATTCAGTACTTC.

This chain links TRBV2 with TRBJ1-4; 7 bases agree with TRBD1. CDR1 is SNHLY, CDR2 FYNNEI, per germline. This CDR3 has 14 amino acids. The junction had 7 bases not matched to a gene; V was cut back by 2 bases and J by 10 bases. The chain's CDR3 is CASSERQGVGKLFF. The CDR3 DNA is TGTGCCAGCAGTGAACGACAGGGAGTAGGAAAACTGTTTTTT.

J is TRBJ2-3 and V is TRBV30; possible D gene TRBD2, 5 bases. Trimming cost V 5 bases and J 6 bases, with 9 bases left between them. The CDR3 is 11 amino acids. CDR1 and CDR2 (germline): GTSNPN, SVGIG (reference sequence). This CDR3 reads CAWARRDTQYF. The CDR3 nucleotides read TGTGCCTGGGCTCGGAGGGATACGCAGTATTTT.

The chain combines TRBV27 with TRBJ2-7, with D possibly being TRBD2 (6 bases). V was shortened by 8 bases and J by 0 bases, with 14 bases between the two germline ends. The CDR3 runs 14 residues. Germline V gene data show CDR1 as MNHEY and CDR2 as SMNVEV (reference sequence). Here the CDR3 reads CASAKTRSSYEQYF. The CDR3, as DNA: TGTGCCAGCGCGAAGACTAGGTCCTCCTACGAGCAGTACTTC.

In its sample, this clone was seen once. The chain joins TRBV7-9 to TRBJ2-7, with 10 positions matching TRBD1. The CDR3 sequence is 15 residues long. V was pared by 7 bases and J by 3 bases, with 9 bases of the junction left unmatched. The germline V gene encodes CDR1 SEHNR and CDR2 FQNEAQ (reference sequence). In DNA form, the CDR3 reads TGTGCCAGCATCCCCCTCGGGGACAGGGGCTACGAGCAGTACTTC. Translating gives CASIPLGDRGYEQYF.

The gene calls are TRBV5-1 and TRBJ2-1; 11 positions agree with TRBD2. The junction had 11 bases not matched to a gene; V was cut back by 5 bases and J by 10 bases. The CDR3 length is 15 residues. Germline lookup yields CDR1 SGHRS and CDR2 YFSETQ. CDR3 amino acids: CASRPGIAGGLEQFF. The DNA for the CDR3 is TGCGCCAGCAGACCCGGGATAGCGGGGGGGCTGGAGCAGTTCTTC.

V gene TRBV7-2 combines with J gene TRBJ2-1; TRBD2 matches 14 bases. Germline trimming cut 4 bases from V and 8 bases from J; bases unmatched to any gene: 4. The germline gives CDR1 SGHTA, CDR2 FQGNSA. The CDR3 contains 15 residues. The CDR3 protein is CASSSTSGGAYEQFF. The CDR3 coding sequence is TGTGCCAGCAGCTCGACTAGCGGGGGGGCCTATGAGCAGTTCTTC.

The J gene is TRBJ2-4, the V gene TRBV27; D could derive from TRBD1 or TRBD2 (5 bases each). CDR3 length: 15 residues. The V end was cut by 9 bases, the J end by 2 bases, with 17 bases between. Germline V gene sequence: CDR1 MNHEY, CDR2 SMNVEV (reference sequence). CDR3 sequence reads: CASRESWGTKNIQYF. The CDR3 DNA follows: TGTGCCAGTAGAGAGAGTTGGGGGACCAAAAACATTCAGTACTTC.

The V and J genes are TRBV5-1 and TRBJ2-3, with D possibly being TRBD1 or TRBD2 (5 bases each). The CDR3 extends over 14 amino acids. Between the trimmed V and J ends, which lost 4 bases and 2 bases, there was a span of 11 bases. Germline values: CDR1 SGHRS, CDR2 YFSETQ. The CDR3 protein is CASSPGRITDTQYF. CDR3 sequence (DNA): TGCGCCAGCAGCCCGGGACGTATCACAGATACGCAGTATTTT.

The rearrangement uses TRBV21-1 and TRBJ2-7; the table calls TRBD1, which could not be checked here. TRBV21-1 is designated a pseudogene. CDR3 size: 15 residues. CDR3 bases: TGTGCCAGCAGCAAATCGCCCCGGGACAGGGACGAGCAGTACTTC. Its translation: CASSKSPRDRDEQYF.

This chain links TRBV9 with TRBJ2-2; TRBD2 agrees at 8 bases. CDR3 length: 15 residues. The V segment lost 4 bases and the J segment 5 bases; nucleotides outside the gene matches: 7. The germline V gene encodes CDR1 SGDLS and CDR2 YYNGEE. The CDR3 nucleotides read TGTGCCAGCAGCATTAGCGGGATAGATACCGGGGAGCTGTTTTTT. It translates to CASSISGIDTGELFF.

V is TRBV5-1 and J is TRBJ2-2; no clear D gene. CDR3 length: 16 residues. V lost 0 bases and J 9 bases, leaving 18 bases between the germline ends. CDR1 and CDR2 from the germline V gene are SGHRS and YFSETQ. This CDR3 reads CASSLAPPLGMWELFF. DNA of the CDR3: TGCGCCAGCAGCTTGGCTCCCCCTCTGGGCATGTGGGAGCTGTTTTTT. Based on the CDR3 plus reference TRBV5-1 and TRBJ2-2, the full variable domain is KAGVTQTPRYLIKTRGQQVTLSCSPISGHRSVSWYQQTPGQGLQFLFEYFSETQRNKGNFPGRFSGRQFSNSRSEMNVSTLELGDSALYLCASSLAPPLGMWELFFGEGSRLTVL.

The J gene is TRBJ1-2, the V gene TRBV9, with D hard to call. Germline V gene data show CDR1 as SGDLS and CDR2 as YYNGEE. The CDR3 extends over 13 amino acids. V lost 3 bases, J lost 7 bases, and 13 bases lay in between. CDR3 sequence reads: CASSARSGSGYTF. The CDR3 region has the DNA TGTGCCAGCAGCGCTAGGTCGGGAAGTGGCTACACCTTC.

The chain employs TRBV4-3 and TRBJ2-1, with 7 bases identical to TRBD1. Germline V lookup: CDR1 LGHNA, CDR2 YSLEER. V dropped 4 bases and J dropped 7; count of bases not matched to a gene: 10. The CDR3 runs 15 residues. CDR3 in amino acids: CASSPERGLLNEQFF. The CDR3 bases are TGCGCCAGCAGCCCGGAGAGGGGGCTCTTGAATGAGCAGTTCTTC.

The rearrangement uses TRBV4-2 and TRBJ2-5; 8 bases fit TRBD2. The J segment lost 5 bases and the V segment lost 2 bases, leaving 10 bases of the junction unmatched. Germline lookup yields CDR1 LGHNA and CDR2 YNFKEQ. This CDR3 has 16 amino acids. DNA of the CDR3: TGTGCCAGCAGCCAAAAGCGGGCGGGGGGCCGGGAGACCCAGTACTTC. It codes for CASSQKRAGGRETQYF.

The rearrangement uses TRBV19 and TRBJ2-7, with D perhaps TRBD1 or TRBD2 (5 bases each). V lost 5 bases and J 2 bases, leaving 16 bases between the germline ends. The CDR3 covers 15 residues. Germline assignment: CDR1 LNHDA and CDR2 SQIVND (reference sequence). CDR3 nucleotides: TGTGCCAGTAGTTCCGGGACCGCTACTGCCTACGAGCAGTACTTC. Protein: CASSSGTATAYEQYF.

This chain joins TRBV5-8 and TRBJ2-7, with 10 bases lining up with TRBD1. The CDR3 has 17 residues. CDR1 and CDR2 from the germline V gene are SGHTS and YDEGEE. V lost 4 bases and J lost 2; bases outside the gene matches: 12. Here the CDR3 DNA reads TGTGCCAGCAGCCGGGGGTCCCGGACAGGGGGGACCTACGAGCAGTACTTC. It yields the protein CASSRGSRTGGTYEQYF.